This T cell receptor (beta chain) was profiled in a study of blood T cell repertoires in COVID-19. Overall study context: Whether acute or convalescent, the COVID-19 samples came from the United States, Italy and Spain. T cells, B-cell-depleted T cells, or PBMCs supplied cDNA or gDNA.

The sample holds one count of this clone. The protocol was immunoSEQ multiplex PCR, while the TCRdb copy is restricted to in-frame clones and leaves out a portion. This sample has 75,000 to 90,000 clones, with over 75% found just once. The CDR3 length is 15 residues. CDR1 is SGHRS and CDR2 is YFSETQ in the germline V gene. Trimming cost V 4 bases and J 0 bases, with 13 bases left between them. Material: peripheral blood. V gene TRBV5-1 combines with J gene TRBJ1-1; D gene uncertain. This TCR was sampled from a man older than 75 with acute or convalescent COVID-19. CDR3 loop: CASSPSGQMNTEAFF. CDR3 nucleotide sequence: TGCGCCAGCAGCCCCTCTGGCCAGATGAACACTGAAGCTTTCTTT. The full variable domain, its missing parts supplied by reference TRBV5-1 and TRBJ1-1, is KAGVTQTPRYLIKTRGQQVTLSCSPISGHRSVSWYQQTPGQGLQFLFEYFSETQRNKGNFPGRFSGRQFSNSRSEMNVSTLELGDSALYLCASSPSGQMNTEAFFGQGTRLTVV.